Listed here are 26 T cell receptor beta chains from one sample, sequenced in a study of graft-versus-host responses after intestinal transplantation. TCRdb's table, derived via immunoSEQ multiplex PCR, lists solely in-frame clones and lacks some. The sample includes some 14,000 clones, 84% seen only once; the top ten take roughly 25%. The source material was PBMCs, sampled after intestinal transplantation. The receptors derive from a human patient who received an intestinal transplant, so some T cells may come from the graft donor.

CDR3 sequence (DNA): TGCGCCAGCAGCGGATACAGGGGTACTGAAGCTTTCTTT. It specifies CASSGYRGTEAFF. The genes are TRBV5-1 and TRBJ1-1, with TRBD1 matching 7 bases. The germline V gene encodes CDR1 SGHRS and CDR2 YFSETQ. Germline trimming cut 4 bases from V and 5 bases from J; bases unmatched to any gene: 5. The CDR3 is 13 residues long.

By share of the sample, this clone is large. V is TRBV6-5 and J is TRBJ2-7, with TRBD1 matching over 8 bases. Germline V gene sequence: CDR1 MNHEY, CDR2 SVGAGI. The CDR3 is 15 amino acids. The junction had 7 bases not matched to a gene; V was cut back by 2 bases and J by 4 bases. The CDR3 here is CASSYLGQVGYEQYF. CDR3 DNA: TGTGCCAGCAGTTACCTGGGACAGGTGGGGTACGAGCAGTACTTC.

V usage is TRBV19 and J usage is TRBJ2-1; possibly TRBD2 for D (6 bases). Germline-derived CDR1 and CDR2 are LNHDA and SQIVND (reference sequence). The CDR3 spans 14 residues. Trimming left V 5 bases short and J 4 bases short, with 12 bases between. The CDR3 nucleotides read TGTGCCAGTAGTTCGAGCGGGCCGTACAATGAGCAGTTCTTC. It is translated as CASSSSGPYNEQFF.

The chain joins TRBV11-2 to TRBJ2-1; tentative D call: TRBD2 (6 bases). Germline V gene data show CDR1 as SGHAT and CDR2 as FQNNGV. CDR3 length: 15 amino acids. Trimming removed 10 bases from V and 2 bases from J, with 18 bases in between. The CDR3 DNA reads as TGTGCCATCAGTAGCGGAACCGGGGCCTACAATGAGCAGTTCTTC. Protein: CAISSGTGAYNEQFF. The variable domain in full, completed from reference TRBV11-2 and TRBJ2-1, reads EAGVAQSPRYKIIEKRQSVAFWCNPISGHATLYWYQQILGQGPKLLIQFQNNGVVDDSQLPKDRFSAERLKGVDSTLKIQPAKLEDSAVYLCAISSGTGAYNEQFFGPGTRLTVL.

The gene calls are TRBV27 and TRBJ1-2; TRBD1 agrees at 9 bases. CDR1 and CDR2 from the germline V gene are MNHEY and SMNVEV (reference sequence). There are 14 residues in the CDR3. The ends lost 5 bases at V and 4 bases at J; junction bases unmatched: 5. CDR3 DNA: TGTGCCAGCAGTGCGACAGGGGGAGGCTATGGCTACACCTTC. Translating it yields CASSATGGGYGYTF.

The CDR3 DNA is TGTGCCCCGCGTTTTAGCTCCTACGAGCAGTACTTC. It yields the protein CAPRFSSYEQYF. This sequence joins TRBV9 and TRBJ2-7; D unresolved. CDR1 SGDLS and CDR2 YYNGEE come from the germline V gene. This CDR3 region has 12 residues. Trimming pared 10 bases from V and 0 bases from J, leaving 11 bases between.

J is TRBJ1-5 and V is TRBV11-2; a weak D match, TRBD1 (5 bases). In germline, CDR1 is SGHAT, CDR2 FQNNGV. The CDR3 sequence is 15 residues long. Trimming took off 5 bases at V and 4 bases at J, with 15 bases between the two ends. This chain's CDR3 is CASSPSGTDNQPQHF. The CDR3 bases are TGTGCCAGCAGCCCATCCGGGACGGATAATCAGCCCCAGCATTTT.

The chain couples TRBV5-4 to TRBJ2-1; unclear D gene. This CDR3 region has 11 residues. CDR1 is SGHNT and CDR2 is YYREEE in the germline V gene (reference sequence). V was pared by 4 bases and J by 8 bases, with 7 bases between. The CDR3 region is CASSPGYEQFF. For the CDR3, the DNA is TGTGCCAGCAGCCCCGGTTATGAGCAGTTCTTC.

The chain uses TRBV10-2 and TRBJ1-5, with D uncertain. The CDR3 length is 14 residues. Trimming took off 5 bases at V and 5 bases at J, with 13 bases between the two ends. Germline V gene lookup returns CDR1 WSHSY and CDR2 SAAADI. The CDR3 DNA reads TGCGCCAGCAGTTCGGACCGGGTCGATCAGCCCCAGCATTTT. Translation: CASSSDRVDQPQHF.

The chain couples TRBV7-3 to TRBJ1-3, with a tentative D call TRBD1 (5 bases). CDR1 is SGHTA, CDR2 FQGTGA, per germline. V was pared by 2 bases and J by 0 bases, with 17 bases between. This CDR3 comprises 18 residues. CDR3 nucleotide sequence: TGTGCCAGCAGCTTAGATGGTGCGGCAGGGAGCTCTGGAAACACCATATATTTT. Translation: CASSLDGAAGSSGNTIYF.

This clone was counted between two and nine times. The V call is TRBV28, the J call TRBJ2-7; perhaps D is TRBD1 or TRBD2 (5 bases each). This CDR3 region has 15 residues. Germline V gene sequence: CDR1 MDHEN, CDR2 SYDVKM. Between the trimmed V and J ends, which lost 5 bases and 3 bases, there was a span of 17 bases. CDR3 sequence: CASSGVMGDYYEQYF. CDR3 bases: TGTGCCAGCAGTGGGGTAATGGGGGATTACTACGAGCAGTACTTC.

This chain connects TRBV7-8 to TRBJ2-1; the match to TRBD2 covers 9 bases. This CDR3 has 13 amino acids. V shed 3 bases, J shed 10 bases, and the junction held 4 bases outside the gene matches. Germline lookup yields CDR1 SGHVS and CDR2 FQNEAQ. The CDR3 sequence: CASSFSGSGEQFF. The CDR3 region has the DNA TGTGCCAGCAGCTTTAGCGGGAGCGGGGAGCAGTTCTTC. Variable domain in full (rest from reference TRBV7-8 and TRBJ2-1): GAGVSQSPRYKVAKRGQDVALRCDPISGHVSLFWYQQALGQGPEFLTYFQNEAQLDKSGLPSDRFFAERPEGSVSTLKIQRTQQEDSAVYLCASSFSGSGEQFFGPGTRLTVL.

The V and J genes are TRBV28 and TRBJ2-5; the match to TRBD1 covers 9 bases. TRBJ2-7 matches the DNA end more closely, so the J call is doubtful. This CDR3 region has 15 residues. Germline CDR1 MDHEN, CDR2 SYDVKM. Here the CDR3 DNA reads TGTGCCAGCAGTTTTGTGGCGGGACAGGGCTACGAGCAGTACTTC. Its protein product is CASSFVAGQGYEQYF.

V and J are TRBV28 and TRBJ1-1, with D unclear. Trimming cost V 4 bases and J 4 bases, with 7 bases left between them. This CDR3 contains 12 residues. The germline V gene has CDR1 MDHEN and CDR2 SYDVKM. The CDR3 DNA reads TGTGCCAGCAGTTACTCAATCACTGAAGCTTTCTTT. Its translation: CASSYSITEAFF. Full variable domain (outside the CDR3, taken from reference TRBV28 and TRBJ1-1): DVKVTQSSRYLVKRTGEKVFLECVQDMDHENMFWYRQDPGLGLRLIYFSYDVKMKEKGDIPEGYSVSREKKERFSLILESASTNQTSMYLCASSYSITEAFFGQGTRLTVV.

This clone was detected once. The CDR3 loop is CASSYSTSAAGELFF. CDR3 DNA: TGTGCCAGCAGTTACTCGACGAGCGCGGCCGGGGAGCTGTTTTTT. The chain uses TRBV6-5 and TRBJ2-2; D ambiguous. V was clipped by 0 bases and J by 6 bases, with 11 bases between them. This CDR3 has 15 residues. The V gene's germline CDR1 is MNHEY and CDR2 SVGAGI.

CDR3 region: CASSVGQETQYF. CDR3 nucleotide sequence: TGTGCCAGTAGTGTGGGCCAAGAGACCCAGTACTTC. The rearrangement uses TRBV19 and TRBJ2-5; D gene ambiguous. CDR1 is LNHDA and CDR2 is SQIVND in the germline V gene (reference sequence). V was shortened by 5 bases and J by 1 base, with 5 bases between the two germline ends. CDR3 length: 12 amino acids.

The gene calls are TRBV5-1 and TRBJ2-3; 8 nucleotides agree with TRBD2. The CDR3 is 15 amino acids. Trimming removed 4 bases from V and 2 bases from J; junction bases left unmatched: 6. The germline V gene encodes CDR1 SGHRS and CDR2 YFSETQ. The CDR3 DNA is TGCGCCAGCAGCCGGTTGGGACTAGACACAGATACGCAGTATTTT. As protein: CASSRLGLDTDTQYF.

The V and J genes are TRBV7-2 and TRBJ1-1; no reliable D call. Trimming took off 5 bases at V and 8 bases at J, with 12 bases between the two ends. CDR1 SGHTA and CDR2 FQGNSA come from the germline V gene. The length of the CDR3 is 12 residues. For the CDR3, the DNA is TGTGCCAGCAGCCCAAGGACGGAGGAAGCTTTCTTT. Residues: CASSPRTEEAFF.

The chain recombines TRBV18 with TRBJ1-1; 7 bases line up with TRBD1. The length of the CDR3 is 14 residues. Trimming at V came to 7 bases and at J to 1 base, leaving 6 bases not matched to a gene. Germline V gene sequence: CDR1 KGHSH, CDR2 LQKENI. The CDR3 is CASLGDRENTEAFF. CDR3 sequence (DNA): TGTGCCAGCTTGGGAGACAGGGAGAACACTGAAGCTTTCTTT.

V usage is TRBV25-1 and J usage is TRBJ1-2; possibly TRBD1 for D (6 bases). The CDR3 runs 14 residues. V was clipped by 3 bases and J by 0 bases, with 8 bases between them. Germline values: CDR1 MGHDK, CDR2 SYGVNS. Here the CDR3 DNA reads TGTGCCAGCAGTGAGGACAGAGCTAACTATGGCTACACCTTC. It encodes CASSEDRANYGYTF.

V usage is TRBV4-1 and J usage is TRBJ1-6, with 7 positions matching TRBD1. The CDR3 has 18 residues. Trimming cost V 0 bases and J 0 bases; bases outside gene matches: 5. Germline V lookup: CDR1 MGHRA, CDR2 YSYEKL. In DNA form, the CDR3 reads TGCGCCAGCAGCCAAGATATAGGGGGCGGCTCCTATAATTCACCCCTCCACTTT. Protein sequence: CASSQDIGGGSYNSPLHF.

The chain uses TRBV19 and TRBJ2-1, with 7 bases matching TRBD1. V dropped 5 bases and J dropped 5; count of bases not matched to a gene: 9. This CDR3 comprises 15 residues. Germline CDR1 is LNHDA and CDR2 is SQIVND (reference sequence). This CDR3 is CASSADRVGNNEQFF. The CDR3 DNA follows: TGTGCCAGTAGTGCTGACAGGGTGGGCAACAATGAGCAGTTCTTC. The complete variable domain, with remaining parts taken from reference TRBV19 and TRBJ2-1, reads DGGITQSPKYLFRKEGQNVTLSCEQNLNHDAMYWYRQDPGQGLRLIYYSQIVNDFQKGDIAEGYSVSREKKESFPLTVTSAQKNPTAFYLCASSADRVGNNEQFFGPGTRLTVL.

The chain has TRBV5-5 and TRBJ2-5, with D hard to call. Trimming pared 1 base from V and 1 base from J, leaving 11 bases between. CDR3 length: 15 residues. Germline V CDR1 and CDR2: SGHKS, YYEKEE (reference sequence). CDR3 amino acids: CASSLRFAVQETQYF. CDR3 nucleotide sequence: TGTGCCAGCAGCTTGCGATTTGCAGTCCAAGAGACCCAGTACTTC.

The chain employs TRBV7-8 and TRBJ2-5, with 11 bases identical to TRBD2. The length of the CDR3 is 15 residues. Trimming took 6 bases from V and 4 from J; bases not matched to a gene: 7. From germline, CDR1 is SGHVS and CDR2 FQNEAQ. For the CDR3, the DNA is TGTGCCAGCAGTTCAGTTGGGACTAGCGGAGAGACCCAGTACTTC. Translation: CASSSVGTSGETQYF.

This clone was observed a handful of times. V gene TRBV27 combines with J gene TRBJ1-1, with 10 bases aligning to TRBD1. The germline CDR1 and CDR2 sequences are MNHEY and SMNVEV (reference sequence). There are 16 residues in the CDR3. Trimming removed 5 bases from V and 0 bases from J; junction bases left unmatched: 6. CDR3 in amino acids: CASSLGQGRVNTEAFF. CDR3 nucleotides: TGTGCCAGCAGTCTGGGACAGGGGAGGGTGAACACTGAAGCTTTCTTT.

This sequence joins TRBV10-1 and TRBJ2-5; D is unclear. Trimming shortened V by 4 bases and J by 5 bases, and 17 bases separated the two germline ends. The germline CDR1 and CDR2 sequences are WNHNN and SYGVQD (reference sequence). The CDR3 consists of 15 residues. The CDR3: CASSARTGIGETQYF. CDR3 bases: TGCGCCAGCAGTGCGAGAACCGGAATTGGGGAGACCCAGTACTTC.